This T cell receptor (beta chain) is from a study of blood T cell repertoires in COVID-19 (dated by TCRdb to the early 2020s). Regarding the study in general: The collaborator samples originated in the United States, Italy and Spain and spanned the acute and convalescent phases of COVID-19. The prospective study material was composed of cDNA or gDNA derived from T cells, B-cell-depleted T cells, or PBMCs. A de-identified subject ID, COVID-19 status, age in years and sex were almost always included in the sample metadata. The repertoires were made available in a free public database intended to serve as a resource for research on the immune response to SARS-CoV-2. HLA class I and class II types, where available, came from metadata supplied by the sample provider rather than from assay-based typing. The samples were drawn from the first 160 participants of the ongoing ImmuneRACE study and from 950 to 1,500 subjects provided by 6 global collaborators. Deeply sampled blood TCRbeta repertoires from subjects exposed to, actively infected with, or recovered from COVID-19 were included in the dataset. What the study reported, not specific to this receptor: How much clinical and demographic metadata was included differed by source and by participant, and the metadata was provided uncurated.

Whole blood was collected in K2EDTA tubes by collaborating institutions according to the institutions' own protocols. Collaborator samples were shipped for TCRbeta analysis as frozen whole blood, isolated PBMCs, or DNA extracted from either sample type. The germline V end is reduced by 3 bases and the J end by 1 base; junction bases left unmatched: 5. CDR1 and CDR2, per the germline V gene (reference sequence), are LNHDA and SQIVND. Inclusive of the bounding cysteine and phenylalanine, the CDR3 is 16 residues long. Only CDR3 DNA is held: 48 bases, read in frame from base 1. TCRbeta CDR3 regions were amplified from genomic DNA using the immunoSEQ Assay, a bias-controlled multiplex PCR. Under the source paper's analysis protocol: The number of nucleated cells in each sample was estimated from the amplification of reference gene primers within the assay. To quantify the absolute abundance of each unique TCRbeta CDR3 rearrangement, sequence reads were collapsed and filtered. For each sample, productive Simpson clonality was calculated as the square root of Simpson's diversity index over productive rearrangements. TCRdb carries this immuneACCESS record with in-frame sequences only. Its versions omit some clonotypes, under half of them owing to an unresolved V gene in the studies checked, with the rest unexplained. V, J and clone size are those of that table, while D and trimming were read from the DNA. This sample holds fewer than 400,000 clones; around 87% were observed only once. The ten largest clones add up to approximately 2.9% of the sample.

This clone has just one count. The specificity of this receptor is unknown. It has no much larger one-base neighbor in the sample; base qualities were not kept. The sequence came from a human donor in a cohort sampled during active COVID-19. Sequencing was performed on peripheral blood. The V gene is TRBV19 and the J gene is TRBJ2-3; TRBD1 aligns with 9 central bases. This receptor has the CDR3 CASSMARDRGTDTQYF. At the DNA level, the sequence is TGTGCCAGTAGTATGGCCCGGGACAGGGGCACAGATACGCAGTATTTT. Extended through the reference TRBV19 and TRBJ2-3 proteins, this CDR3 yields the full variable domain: DGGITQSPKYLFRKEGQNVTLSCEQNLNHDAMYWYRQDPGQGLRLIYYSQIVNDFQKGDIAEGYSVSREKKESFPLTVTSAQKNPTAFYLCASSMARDRGTDTQYFGPGTRLTVL.